The source of this T cell receptor (beta chain) is a study of T cell responses to AZD1222 COVID-19 vaccine. Only in-frame clones appear in the TCRdb table, and some are missing; sequencing was by immunoSEQ multiplex PCR. Of about 200,000 clones listed, 85% to 95% are singletons. This CDR3 has 15 amino acids. Overall study findings and caveats: In a largely white British group with more females than males, clonal diversity was possibly underestimated.

There are a few counts of this clone. Its antigen is unidentified. The sample consisted of peripheral blood, taken on day 0 of MenACWY control vaccination. The clonotype originates from an adult in good health. V gene TRBV21-1 combines with J gene TRBJ1-6. TRBV21-1 is flagged as a pseudogene. CDR3 residues: CASNPRGSYNSPLHF. The CDR3 DNA reads as TGTGCCAGCAACCCGAGAGGGAGTTATAATTCACCCCTCCACTTT.